Below, 26 T cell receptor beta chains from the same sample are listed, as sequenced in a study of identical twins. TCRdb processed the 5' RACE reads anew with MiXCR; each CDR3 protein has one entry. The repertoire holds over 600,000 distinct CDR3 sequences, with 20% to 25% as singletons. The same specimen was also included in a second study, on T cells expressing NK-cell markers.

Sequencing was performed on PBMCs. The source of these receptors is a woman aged 18-29 years in good health.

This clonotype was counted many times. The chain uses TRBV10-3 and TRBJ2-1; possible D gene TRBD2, 6 bases. The V end lost 3 bases, the J end lost 5 bases, and 14 bases lay between the germline ends. Germline values: CDR1 ENHRY, CDR2 SYGVKD. The CDR3 is 15 amino acids. The CDR3, as DNA: TGTGCCATCAGTGATGCCGGGAGAATCAACAATGAGCAGTTCTTC. This codes for CAISDAGRINNEQFF.

In this sample, this clonotype turned up a few times. This chain connects TRBV15 to TRBJ1-5; D not certain. The germline V gene encodes CDR1 LNHNV and CDR2 YYDKDF (reference sequence). The CDR3 sequence is 15 residues long. Trimming removed 5 bases from V and 3 bases from J, with 14 bases in between. CDR3 sequence reads: CATSGRPILNQPQHF. In nucleotides, the CDR3 is TGTGCCACCAGCGGCAGGCCAATACTCAATCAGCCCCAGCATTTT.

This clonotype has at least ten counts. The chain uses TRBV12-3 or TRBV12-4 and TRBJ1-5; perhaps TRBD1 as D (6 bases). V was clipped by 1 base and J by 9 bases, with 19 bases between them. The CDR3 covers 16 residues. CDR3 loop: CASSLGVNRVHPPQHF. The CDR3 DNA reads TGTGCCAGCAGTTTAGGGGTGAACAGGGTTCATCCGCCCCAGCATTTT.

This clonotype came up a few times. The chain employs TRBV12-3 or TRBV12-4 and TRBJ2-1; D is unresolved. V shed 3 bases and J shed 9 bases, with 12 bases lying between them. This CDR3 has 13 residues. The DNA for the CDR3 is TGTGCCAGCAGTTTTTTGCCTTCCACTGAGCAGTTCTTC. Residues: CASSFLPSTEQFF.

This clonotype was seen ten or more times. The V and J genes are TRBV20-1 and TRBJ2-3, with D tentatively TRBD1 (5 bases). V lost 0 bases and J 0 bases, leaving 10 bases between the germline ends. The germline CDR1 and CDR2 sequences are DFQATT and SNEGSKA (reference sequence). This CDR3 contains 15 residues. The CDR3 nucleotides are TGCAGTGCTAGAGACTCCGCAGGGAGCACAGATACGCAGTATTTT. Amino acid sequence: CSARDSAGSTDTQYF.

This chain connects TRBV20-1 to TRBJ2-3; 10 nucleotides line up with TRBD2. Trimming at V came to 2 bases and at J to 4 bases, leaving 15 bases not matched to a gene. CDR3 length: 18 residues. Germline V CDR1 and CDR2: DFQATT, SNEGSKA (reference sequence). CDR3 nucleotide sequence: TGCAGTGCTAGACCCTTAGCGGGAGGCTTTCTTTGGGCAGATACGCAGTATTTT. It encodes CSARPLAGGFLWADTQYF.

V is TRBV20-1 and J is TRBJ2-7, with 7 bases that match TRBD1. The V gene end was trimmed by 5 bases and the J gene end by 0 bases; junction bases not matched to a gene: 7. In germline, CDR1 is DFQATT, CDR2 SNEGSKA (reference sequence). The CDR3 extends over 14 amino acids. The CDR3 sequence: CSAGQVGLSYEQYF. CDR3 nucleotide sequence: TGCAGTGCTGGACAGGTGGGCCTCTCCTACGAGCAGTACTTC.

J is TRBJ1-4 and V is TRBV18; D ambiguous. Germline CDR1 is KGHSH and CDR2 is LQKENI. The germline V and J ends were trimmed by 6 bases and 7 bases, with 12 bases remaining between them. The CDR3 totals 13 residues. CDR3: CASSRVPSEKLFF. The CDR3 DNA reads TGTGCCAGCTCGAGGGTCCCGAGTGAAAAACTGTTTTTT.

The chain uses TRBV5-6 and TRBJ2-2; no definite D call. V dropped 3 bases and J dropped 9 bases, with 15 bases sitting between them. The CDR3 runs to 14 residues. Per germline, CDR1 SGHDT and CDR2 YYEEEE. The CDR3 nucleotides read TGTGCCAGCAGCTCCGACGGGTCTTCACGGGAGCTGTTTTTT. It encodes CASSSDGSSRELFF. The whole variable domain, remainder taken from reference TRBV5-6 and TRBJ2-2, is DAGVTQSPTHLIKTRGQQVTLRCSPKSGHDTVSWYQQALGQGPQFIFQYYEEEERQRGNFPDRFSGHQFPNYSSELNVNALLLGDSALYLCASSSDGSSRELFFGEGSRLTVL.

The V and J genes are TRBV10-3 and TRBJ2-7; the match to TRBD2 covers 8 bases. CDR3 size: 14 residues. The germline gives CDR1 ENHRY, CDR2 SYGVKD. J gave up 4 bases and V 10 bases, and 12 bases lay outside the gene matches. The CDR3 sequence: CASGSGLDRYEQYF. The CDR3 DNA is TGTGCCAGCGGTTCGGGACTAGACCGATACGAGCAGTACTTC.

V and J are TRBV7-9 and TRBJ1-1; D is undetermined. The V gene lost 2 bases and the J gene lost 1 base, with 8 bases spanning the gap. The germline V gene encodes CDR1 SEHNR and CDR2 FQNEAQ (reference sequence). The CDR3 spans 14 residues. Written as DNA, the CDR3 is TGTGCCAGCAGCTTAACTCTGGCGAACACTGAAGCTTTCTTT. Translation gives CASSLTLANTEAFF.

This clonotype was seen only a few times. This chain joins TRBV9 and TRBJ2-7; 13 bases are shared with TRBD2. The CDR3 runs 16 residues. With 4 bases clipped from V and 5 bases from J, the junction kept 9 bases outside the gene matches. The germline V gene encodes CDR1 SGDLS and CDR2 YYNGEE. CDR3 DNA sequence: TGTGCCAGCAGCCCCAGGACTAGCGGGAGTGCCCACGAGCAGTACTTC. This codes for CASSPRTSGSAHEQYF. The full variable domain, rest sourced from reference TRBV9 and TRBJ2-7, is DSGVTQTPKHLITATGQRVTLRCSPRSGDLSVYWYQQSLDQGLQFLIQYYNGEERAKGNILERFSAQQFPDLHSELNLSSLELGDSALYFCASSPRTSGSAHEQYFGPGTRLTVT.

This clonotype was seen ten or more times. V and J are TRBV20-1 and TRBJ2-7; TRBD2 is a possible D gene (6 bases). The germline V gene has CDR1 DFQATT and CDR2 SNEGSKA (reference sequence). The germline V and J ends were trimmed by 3 bases and 0 bases, with 9 bases remaining between them. The CDR3 is 13 residues long. DNA of the CDR3: TGCAGTGCTAGGGGGGACTCCTCCTACGAGCAGTACTTC. Residues: CSARGDSSYEQYF.

The chain is built from TRBV5-6 and TRBJ2-3; D possibly corresponds to TRBD2 (7 bases). CDR1 is SGHDT, CDR2 YYEEEE, per germline. The CDR3 loop spans 16 amino acids. Trimming removed 5 bases from V and 4 bases from J, with 20 bases in between. CDR3 residues: CASRTESGGRADTQYF. In nucleotides, the CDR3 is TGTGCCAGCAGAACTGAATCGGGGGGCCGGGCAGATACGCAGTATTTT.

This clonotype was counted many times. V usage is TRBV20-1 and J usage is TRBJ2-4; 12 bases agree with TRBD2. The V and J ends lost 6 bases and 8 bases, in that order; junction bases with no gene match: 5. The CDR3 consists of 13 residues. The V gene's germline CDR1 is DFQATT and CDR2 SNEGSKA (reference sequence). The CDR3 loop reads CSARTSGKHIQYF. Written as DNA, the CDR3 is TGCAGTGCAAGGACTAGCGGGAAACACATTCAGTACTTC.

This clonotype has only a few counts. The chain links TRBV7-6 to TRBJ2-3, with no clear D. This CDR3 spans 13 amino acids. The germline V and J ends were trimmed by 0 bases and 6 bases, with 7 bases remaining between them. Germline V gene sequence: CDR1 SGHVS, CDR2 FNYEAQ. For the CDR3, the DNA is TGTGCCAGCAGCTTAGCGCGTCTTGATACGCAGTATTTT. This encodes CASSLARLDTQYF.

The V and J genes are TRBV12-3 or TRBV12-4 and TRBJ1-5; no clear D. The CDR3 covers 14 residues. The germline V and J ends were trimmed by 6 bases and 1 base, with 10 bases remaining between them. CDR3 in amino acids: CASSPTRSNQPQHF. The CDR3 region has the DNA TGTGCCAGCAGCCCAACTAGGAGCAATCAGCCCCAGCATTTT.

The rearrangement uses TRBV11-2 and TRBJ2-5; 12 bases align to TRBD2. The CDR3 extends over 14 amino acids. Germline V gene data show CDR1 as SGHAT and CDR2 as FQNNGV. V lost 7 bases to trimming and J lost 4 bases; unmatched junction nucleotides: 4. CDR3 coding DNA: TGTGCCAGCAACCCGGGACTAGCGGGAGAGACCCAGTACTTC. This encodes CASNPGLAGETQYF.

The chain combines TRBV6-1 with TRBJ2-3; 7 bases line up with TRBD2. This CDR3 has 13 residues. Per germline, CDR1 MNHNS and CDR2 SASEGT. Trimming at V came to 11 bases and at J to 0 bases, leaving 5 bases not matched to a gene. The CDR3 bases are TGTGCCCTAGGGAGGGGTAGCACAGATACGCAGTATTTT. It codes for CALGRGSTDTQYF.

This clonotype was picked up a small number of times. This chain connects TRBV20-1 to TRBJ2-7, with a weak D call TRBD2 (7 bases). Per germline, CDR1 DFQATT and CDR2 SNEGSKA (reference sequence). The CDR3 has 14 amino acids. Deletions cut 3 bases from V and 0 bases from J, with 12 bases between. The CDR3 DNA is TGCAGTGCTAGGGCGGGGGCAATCTCCTACGAGCAGTACTTC. It translates to CSARAGAISYEQYF.

The rearrangement uses TRBV12-3 or TRBV12-4 and TRBJ2-5; 8 nucleotides line up with TRBD2. After removal of 6 bases from V and 1 base from J, the junction contained 7 bases not matched to a gene. CDR3 length: 15 amino acids. The CDR3 region is CASRAGLGPQETQYF. The CDR3 DNA reads TGTGCCAGCAGAGCGGGACTAGGGCCCCAAGAGACCCAGTACTTC.

This clonotype has only a few counts. This chain links TRBV7-8 with TRBJ2-5, with TRBD1 matching 8 bases. Per the germline V gene, CDR1 is SGHVS and CDR2 is FQNEAQ. CDR3 length: 15 residues. The junction had 9 bases not matched to a gene; V was cut back by 5 bases and J by 4 bases. CDR3: CASSRPGTGVETQYF. Here the CDR3 DNA reads TGTGCCAGCAGCCGCCCCGGGACAGGTGTAGAGACCCAGTACTTC.

This clonotype showed up just a few times. The chain combines TRBV7-6 with TRBJ2-7; 8 bases map to TRBD2. Germline V gene data show CDR1 as SGHVS and CDR2 as FNYEAQ. V was pared by 5 bases and J by 3 bases, with 15 bases of the junction left unmatched. The CDR3 totals 17 residues. As DNA, the CDR3 is TGTGCCAGCAGCGATCAGGTCAGGAGCGGGGGCCTCTACGAGCAGTACTTC. This codes for CASSDQVRSGGLYEQYF.

The sample holds a few counts of this clonotype. The chain links TRBV27 to TRBJ2-3; D gene uncertain. The germline V gene encodes CDR1 MNHEY and CDR2 SMNVEV (reference sequence). The V end lost 10 bases, the J end lost 1 base, and 12 bases lay between the germline ends. The CDR3 contains 13 residues. The CDR3 DNA is TGTGCCACCTCCTTGGGCCGCACAGATACGCAGTATTTT. It is translated as CATSLGRTDTQYF.

This clonotype was seen only a few times. The gene calls are TRBV20-1 and TRBJ2-7, with D perhaps matching TRBD2 (6 bases). V was cut by 0 bases and J by 4 bases, with 10 bases left in between. Germline CDR1 and CDR2: DFQATT and SNEGSKA (reference sequence). CDR3 length equals 13 residues. CDR3 DNA: TGCAGTGCTAGAGATTCGGGGGTTTACGAGCAGTACTTC. Amino acids: CSARDSGVYEQYF.

The chain combines TRBV6-5 with TRBJ1-5; 7 bases match TRBD1. J was trimmed by 4 bases and V by 2 bases; bases with no gene match: 2. There are 14 residues in the CDR3. Germline lookup yields CDR1 MNHEY and CDR2 SVGAGI. The CDR3 DNA is TGTGCCAGCAGTTACAGGGACAGAAATCAGCCCCAGCATTTT. This codes for CASSYRDRNQPQHF.